This T cell receptor beta chain came from a study of blood T cell repertoires in COVID-19 (dated by TCRdb to 2020 to 2021). In terms of the full investigation: The collaborator samples originated in the United States, Italy and Spain and spanned the acute and convalescent phases of COVID-19. The prospective study material was composed of cDNA or gDNA derived from T cells, B-cell-depleted T cells, or PBMCs. Where HLA class I and class II types were available, the types were taken from metadata supplied by the sample provider, not from assay-based typing. The dataset comprised deeply sampled blood TCRbeta repertoires from subjects exposed to, actively infected with, or recovered from COVID-19. The samples were drawn from the first 160 participants of the ongoing ImmuneRACE study and from some 1,300 subjects provided by 6 global collaborators. The sample metadata nearly always contained a de-identified subject ID, COVID-19 status, age in years and sex. The repertoires were made available in a free public database intended to serve as a resource for research on the immune response to SARS-CoV-2. What the authors observed across the whole study: Clinical and demographic metadata were provided uncurated, with the amount varying by source and participant.

Notes on this clone: This clone's antigen is unknown. No per-base quality is available; no much larger clone lies one base away.

Relative to germline, V is missing 4 bases and J is missing 1 base, with 7 bases of the junction outside any gene match. CDR1 and CDR2 were assigned from the germline V gene as SGHVS and FNYEAQ. The CDR3 sequence holds 15 residues, the cysteine and phenylalanine included. The retained sequence is limited to the CDR3, 45 bases, with the frame set at the first base. Collaborating institutions collected whole blood in K2EDTA tubes following their own protocols. For TCRbeta analysis, collaborators shipped samples in one of three forms: frozen whole blood, isolated PBMCs, or DNA extracted from either of those sample types. The immunoSEQ Assay, a bias-controlled multiplex PCR, was used to amplify TCRbeta CDR3 regions from genomic DNA. Under the source paper's analysis protocol: The number of nucleated cells in each sample was estimated by amplification of reference gene primers within the assay. To quantify the absolute abundance of each unique TCRbeta CDR3 rearrangement, sequence reads were collapsed and filtered. Productive Simpson clonality was computed per sample as the square root of Simpson's diversity index over productive rearrangements. This is the immuneACCESS table as TCRdb keeps it, with only in-frame sequences that have V and J called. A part of the clones is gone; compared with another copy, unresolved V genes explain less than half, and the rest is unexplained. That table furnishes V, J and clone size, whereas the DNA furnished D and trimming. Here the sample has hundreds of thousands of clones; approximately 90% occur a single time. The biggest ten clones account for 0.72% of the sample.

This chain joins TRBV7-6 to TRBJ2-7; TRBD1 matches 7 bases in the middle. This TCR was sampled from a man aged 40-49 years with acute or convalescent COVID-19. Input material: peripheral blood. The DNA reads as follows: TGTGCCAGCAGCTACGGGACAGCGCTTTCCTACGAGCAGTACTTC. This encodes CASSYGTALSYEQYF.